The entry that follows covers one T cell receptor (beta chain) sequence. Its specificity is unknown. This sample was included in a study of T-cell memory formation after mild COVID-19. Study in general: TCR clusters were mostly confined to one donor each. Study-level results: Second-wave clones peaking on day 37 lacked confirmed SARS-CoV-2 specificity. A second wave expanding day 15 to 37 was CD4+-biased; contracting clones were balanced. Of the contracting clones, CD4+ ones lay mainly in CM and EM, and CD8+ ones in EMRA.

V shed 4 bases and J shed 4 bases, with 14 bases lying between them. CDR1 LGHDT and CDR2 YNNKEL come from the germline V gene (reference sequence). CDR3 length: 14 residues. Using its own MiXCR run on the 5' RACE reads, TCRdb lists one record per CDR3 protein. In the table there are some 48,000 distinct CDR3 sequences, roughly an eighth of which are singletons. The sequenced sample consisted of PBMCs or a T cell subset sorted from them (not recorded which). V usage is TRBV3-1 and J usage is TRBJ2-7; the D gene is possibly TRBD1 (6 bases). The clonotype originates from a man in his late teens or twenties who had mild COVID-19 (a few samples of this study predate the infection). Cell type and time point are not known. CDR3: CASSPSVRGYEQYF. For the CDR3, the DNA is TGTGCCAGCAGCCCTTCGGTCAGGGGATACGAGCAGTACTTC.